This T cell receptor (beta chain) was found in a study of PD-1 blockade in classical Hodgkin lymphoma. Overall study: Patients were given intravenous nivolumab, 3 mg/kg, every 2 weeks. General study findings and limits: Baseline TCR diversity was reportedly lower in newly diagnosed patients than healthy donors. Nivolumab starters within 1 year of ASCT were excluded.

Sequenced by immunoSEQ multiplex PCR; TCRdb stores in-frame clones only, minus some. This sample carries 100,000 to 120,000 clones, over 85% of them seen once, and the ten largest clones take 15% to 20%. Remarks on this clone: Its antigen is as yet unknown.

V was cut by 7 bases and J by 8 bases, with 13 bases left in between. Per the germline V gene, CDR1 is MNHEY and CDR2 is SVGAGI. CDR3 size: 12 residues. Time point noted: cycle 4 day 1 (C4D1), after 6 weeks of nivolumab. Relapse was seen in all patients after autologous stem cell transplantation, and brentuximab vedotin exposure was variable. Each best response was a complete response, a partial response or progressive disease. This sequence joins TRBV6-5 and TRBJ2-3; D unclear. This receptor was identified in a human donor with classical Hodgkin lymphoma. The sample consisted of peripheral blood mononuclear cells (PBMCs), taken before the fourth cycle of nivolumab. The CDR3 nucleotides are TGTGCCAGCACCTCCTCGCCAGGTACGCAGTATTTT. Translating gives CASTSSPGTQYF.